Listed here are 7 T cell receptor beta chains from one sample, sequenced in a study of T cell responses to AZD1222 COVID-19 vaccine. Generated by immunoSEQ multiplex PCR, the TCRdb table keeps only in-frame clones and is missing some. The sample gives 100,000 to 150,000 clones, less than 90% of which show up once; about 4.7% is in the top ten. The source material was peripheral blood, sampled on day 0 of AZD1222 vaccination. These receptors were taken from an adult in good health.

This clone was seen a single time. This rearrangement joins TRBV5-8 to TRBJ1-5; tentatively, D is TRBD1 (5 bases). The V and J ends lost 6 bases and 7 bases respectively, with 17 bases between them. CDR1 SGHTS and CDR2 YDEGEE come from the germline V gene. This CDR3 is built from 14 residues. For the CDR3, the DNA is TGTGCCAGCACCCCCGGGGAACGGGGGCAGCCCCAGCATTTT. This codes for CASTPGERGQPQHF.

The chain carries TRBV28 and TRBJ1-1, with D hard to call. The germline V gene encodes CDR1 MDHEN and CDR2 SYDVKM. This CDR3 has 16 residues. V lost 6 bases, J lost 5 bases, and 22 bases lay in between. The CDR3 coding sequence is TGTGCCAGCAGATACGCCGCCGCGGCGGGTAAGACTGAAGCTTTCTTT. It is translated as CASRYAAAAGKTEAFF.

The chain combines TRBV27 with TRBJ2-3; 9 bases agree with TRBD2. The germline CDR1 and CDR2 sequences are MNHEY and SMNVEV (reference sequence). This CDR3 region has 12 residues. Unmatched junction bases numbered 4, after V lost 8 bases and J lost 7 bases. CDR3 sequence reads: CASGLARNTQYF. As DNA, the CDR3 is TGTGCCAGCGGACTAGCGCGGAATACGCAGTATTTT.

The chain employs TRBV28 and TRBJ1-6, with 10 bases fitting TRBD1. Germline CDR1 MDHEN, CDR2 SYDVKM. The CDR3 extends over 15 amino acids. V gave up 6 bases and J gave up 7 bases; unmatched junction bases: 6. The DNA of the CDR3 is TGTGCCAGCAGGGGAAGACAGGGGGCGAATTCACCCCTCCACTTT. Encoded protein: CASRGRQGANSPLHF.

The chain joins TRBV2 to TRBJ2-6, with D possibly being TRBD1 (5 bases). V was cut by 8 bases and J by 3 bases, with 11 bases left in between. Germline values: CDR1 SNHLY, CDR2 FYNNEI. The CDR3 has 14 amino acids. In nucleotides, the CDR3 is TGTGCCAGCCAGGGTGCGCGTGGGGCCAACGTCCTGACTTTC. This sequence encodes CASQGARGANVLTF.

CDR3 DNA: TGTGCCAGCTCACGAAATGACAGGTTAAATGAAAAACTGTTTTTT. This translates into CASSRNDRLNEKLFF. The rearrangement links TRBV18 to TRBJ1-4; D is possibly TRBD1 (6 bases). The germline V gene encodes CDR1 KGHSH and CDR2 LQKENI. The CDR3 length is 15 residues. Deletions cut 4 bases from V and 5 bases from J, with 14 bases between. The full variable domain, in which reference TRBV18 and TRBJ1-4 provide the parts outside the CDR3, is NAGVMQNPRHLVRRRGQEARLRCSPMKGHSHVYWYRQLPEEGLKFMVYLQKENIIDESGMPKERFSAEFPKEGPSILRIQQVVRGDSAAYFCASSRNDRLNEKLFFGSGTQLSVL.

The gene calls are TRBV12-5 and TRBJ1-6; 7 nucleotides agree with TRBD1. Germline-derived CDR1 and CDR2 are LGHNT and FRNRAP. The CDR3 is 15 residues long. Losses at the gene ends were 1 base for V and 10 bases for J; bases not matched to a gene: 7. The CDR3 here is CASGLGQGTGSPLHF. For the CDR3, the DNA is TGTGCTAGTGGTTTGGGACAGGGAACGGGGTCACCCCTCCACTTT.